This T cell receptor beta chain was recovered during a study of brain T cells in children with intractable seizures. From germline, CDR1 is WNHNN and CDR2 SYGVQD (reference sequence). This CDR3 is 15 amino acids long. Trimming removed 2 bases from V and 1 base from J, with 8 bases in between. TCRdb's copy holds only in-frame clones and misses some; the assay was immunoSEQ multiplex PCR. The top ten hold roughly a quarter of the sample, which has 80,000 or so clones, around nine tenths seen once. This clonotype was sampled from a girl under 10 years old with Rasmussen encephalitis and intractable seizures. Sample: peripheral blood, taken at surgery. The chain recombines TRBV10-1 with TRBJ2-2; a weak D match, TRBD2 (6 bases). The CDR3 nucleotides are TGCGCCAGCAGTGAGGGGGGAGGGAACACCGGGGAGCTGTTTTTT. This codes for CASSEGGGNTGELFF.